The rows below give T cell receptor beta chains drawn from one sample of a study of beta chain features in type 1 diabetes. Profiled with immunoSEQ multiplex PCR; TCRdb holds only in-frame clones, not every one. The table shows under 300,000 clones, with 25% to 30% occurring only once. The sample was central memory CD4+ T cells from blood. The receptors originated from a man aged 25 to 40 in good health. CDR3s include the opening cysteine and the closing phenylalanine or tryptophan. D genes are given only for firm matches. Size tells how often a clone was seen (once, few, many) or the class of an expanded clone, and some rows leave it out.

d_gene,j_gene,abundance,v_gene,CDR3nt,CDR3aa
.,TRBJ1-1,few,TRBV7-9,TGTGCCAGCAGCCCGCTAGGCAACACTGAAGCTTTCTTT,CASSPLGNTEAFF
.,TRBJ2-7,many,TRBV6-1,TGTGCCAGCGGTAAAGTCTCCTACGAGCAGTACTTC,CASGKVSYEQYF
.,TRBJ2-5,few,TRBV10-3,TGTGCCACGCTAGGCCAGGGCGGGGAGACCCAGTACTTC,CATLGQGGETQYF
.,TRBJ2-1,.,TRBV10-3,TGTGCCATCAGTGACTGGTCTAGGGACTACAATGAGCAGTTCTTC,CAISDWSRDYNEQFF
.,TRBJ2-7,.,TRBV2,TGTGCCAGCAGTGAAGGGAGACCAATCTACGAGCAGTACTTC,CASSEGRPIYEQYF
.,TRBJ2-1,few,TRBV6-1,TGTGCCAGCAGTTATTCGGGTGAGCAGTTCTTC,CASSYSGEQFF
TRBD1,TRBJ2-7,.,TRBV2,TGTGCCAGCAGAATAGGACAGGGTGCTGCCGAGCAGTACTTC,CASRIGQGAAEQYF
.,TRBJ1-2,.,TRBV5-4,TGTGCCAGCAGCTCAGGTCCCCTAATCGGCTACACCTTC,CASSSGPLIGYTF
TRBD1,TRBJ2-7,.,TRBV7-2,TGTGCCAGCAGCCCCCGACAGGGGGCACACGAGCAGTACTTC,CASSPRQGAHEQYF
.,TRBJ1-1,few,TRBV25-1,TGTGCCAGCAGTGCCGGGGGGCGGATGAACACTGAAGCTTTCTTT,CASSAGGRMNTEAFF
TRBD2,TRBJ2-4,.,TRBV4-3,TGCGCCAGCAGCCAAGGACTAGCGGAGCCAAACATTCAGTACTTC,CASSQGLAEPNIQYF
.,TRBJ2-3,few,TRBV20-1,TGCAGTGTATCAGCCACAGATACGCAGTATTTT,CSVSATDTQYF
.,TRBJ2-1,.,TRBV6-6,TGTGCCAGCAGCCAAATACTGGATGAGCAGTTCTTC,CASSQILDEQFF
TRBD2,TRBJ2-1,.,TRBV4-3,TGCGCCAGCAGCCAAGCACTAGCGGGAGCTCAGAATGAGCAGTTCTTC,CASSQALAGAQNEQFF
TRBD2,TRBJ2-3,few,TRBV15,TGTGCCACCAGCAGAGTGGGCGGGGGGGCTTCCGATACGCAGTATTTT,CATSRVGGGASDTQYF
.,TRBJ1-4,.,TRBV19,TGTGCCAGCCGTCGGGGGGGCACTAATGAAAAACTGTTTTTT,CASRRGGTNEKLFF
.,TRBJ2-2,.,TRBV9,TGTGCCAGCAGCGTAGCTCCCGCGAACACCGGGGAGCTGTTTTTT,CASSVAPANTGELFF
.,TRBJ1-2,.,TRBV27,TGTGCCAGCAGTTTAGGTTCCGGGAGCTATGGCTACACCTTC,CASSLGSGSYGYTF
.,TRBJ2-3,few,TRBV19,TGTGCCAGTACCGATCCTACCCGACGGGGCGAAAGGGATACGCAGTATTTT,CASTDPTRRGERDTQYF
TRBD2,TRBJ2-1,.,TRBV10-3,TGTGCCATCAGTACTAGCGGGGGGGACAATGAGCAGTTCTTC,CAISTSGGDNEQFF
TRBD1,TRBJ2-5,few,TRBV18,TGTGCCAGCTCACCTCGGACAGGGGGCGCGTCGGAGACCCAGTACTTC,CASSPRTGGASETQYF
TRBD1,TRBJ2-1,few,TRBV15,TGTGCCACCAGCAGATCCCCCGGGACAGCCGCGCACAATGAGCAGTTCTTC,CATSRSPGTAAHNEQFF
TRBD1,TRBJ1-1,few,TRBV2,TGTGCCAGCAGTAGGACAGGGGCAGCGAACACTGAAGCTTTCTTT,CASSRTGAANTEAFF
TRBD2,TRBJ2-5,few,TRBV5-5,TGTGCCAGCAGCTCTCGGGGCGGGGGATCTCCCGAGACCCAGTACTTC,CASSSRGGGSPETQYF
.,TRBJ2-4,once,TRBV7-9,TGTGCCGGCAGCTTAGAGGGTCCCTCAAAAAACATTCAGTACTTC,CAGSLEGPSKNIQYF
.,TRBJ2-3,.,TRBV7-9,TGTGCCAGCAGCATAGAATTAGCGGGCACAGATACGCAGTATTTT,CASSIELAGTDTQYF
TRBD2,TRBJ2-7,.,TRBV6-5,TGTGCCAGCAGTTACTCTTCTAGCGGGAGGGGCGAGCAGTACTTC,CASSYSSSGRGEQYF
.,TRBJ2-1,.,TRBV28,TGTGCCACTACTATCAGGGGGGGAAATGTTCCTAATGAGCAGTTCTTC,CATTIRGGNVPNEQFF
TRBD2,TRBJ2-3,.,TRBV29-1,TGCAGCGTCCGGACTAGCGGTTCCACAGATACGCAGTATTTT,CSVRTSGSTDTQYF